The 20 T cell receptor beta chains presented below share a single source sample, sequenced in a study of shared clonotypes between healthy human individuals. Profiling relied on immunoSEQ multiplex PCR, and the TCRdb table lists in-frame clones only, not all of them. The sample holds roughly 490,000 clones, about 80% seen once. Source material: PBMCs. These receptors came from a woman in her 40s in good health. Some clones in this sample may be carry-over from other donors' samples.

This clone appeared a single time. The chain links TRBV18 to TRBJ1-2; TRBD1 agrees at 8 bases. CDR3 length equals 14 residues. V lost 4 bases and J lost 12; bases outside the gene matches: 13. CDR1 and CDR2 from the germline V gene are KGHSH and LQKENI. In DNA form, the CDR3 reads TGTGCCAGCTCACATGGACAGGGCTGGGAGGTGAACACCTTC. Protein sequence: CASSHGQGWEVNTF.

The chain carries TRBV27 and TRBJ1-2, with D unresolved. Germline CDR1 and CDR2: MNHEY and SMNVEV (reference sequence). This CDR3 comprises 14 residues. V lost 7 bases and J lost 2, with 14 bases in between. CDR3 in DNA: TGTGCCAGCAAAGGACGGCAGGTGAACTATGGCTACACCTTC. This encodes CASKGRQVNYGYTF.

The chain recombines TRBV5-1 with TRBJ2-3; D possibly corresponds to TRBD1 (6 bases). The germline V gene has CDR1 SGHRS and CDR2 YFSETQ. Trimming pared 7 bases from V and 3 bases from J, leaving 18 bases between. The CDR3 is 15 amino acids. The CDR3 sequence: CASLRGFSRTDTQYF. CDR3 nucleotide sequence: TGCGCCAGCTTGAGGGGGTTTAGTAGGACAGATACGCAGTATTTT.

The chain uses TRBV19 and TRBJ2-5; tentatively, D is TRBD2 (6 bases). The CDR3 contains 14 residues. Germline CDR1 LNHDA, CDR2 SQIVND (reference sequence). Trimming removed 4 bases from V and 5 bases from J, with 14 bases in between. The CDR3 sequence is CASSRDSTGETQYF. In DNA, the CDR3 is TGTGCCAGTAGTAGGGACTCCACGGGGGAGACCCAGTACTTC.

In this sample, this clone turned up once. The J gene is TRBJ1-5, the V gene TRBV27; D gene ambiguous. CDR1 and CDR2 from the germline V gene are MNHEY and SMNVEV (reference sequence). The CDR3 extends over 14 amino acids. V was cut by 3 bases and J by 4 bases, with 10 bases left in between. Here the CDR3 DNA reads TGTGCCAGCAGTTTTTTCGGGTTAAATCAGCCCCAGCATTTT. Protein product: CASSFFGLNQPQHF.

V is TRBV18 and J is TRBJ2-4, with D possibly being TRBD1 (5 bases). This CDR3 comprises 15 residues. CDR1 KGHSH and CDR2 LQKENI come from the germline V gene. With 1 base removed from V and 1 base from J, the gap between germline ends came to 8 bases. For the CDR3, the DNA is TGTGCCAGCTCACCACGGGGCTGGGCCAAAAACATTCAGTACTTC. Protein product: CASSPRGWAKNIQYF.

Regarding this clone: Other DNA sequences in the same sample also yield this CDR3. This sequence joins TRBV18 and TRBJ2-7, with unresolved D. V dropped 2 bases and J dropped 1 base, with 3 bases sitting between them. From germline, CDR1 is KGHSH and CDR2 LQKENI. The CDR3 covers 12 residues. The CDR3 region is CASSPGSYEQYF. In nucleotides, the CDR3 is TGTGCCAGCTCACCAGGTTCCTACGAGCAGTACTTC. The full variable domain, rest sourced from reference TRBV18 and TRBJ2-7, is NAGVMQNPRHLVRRRGQEARLRCSPMKGHSHVYWYRQLPEEGLKFMVYLQKENIIDESGMPKERFSAEFPKEGPSILRIQQVVRGDSAAYFCASSPGSYEQYFGPGTRLTVT.

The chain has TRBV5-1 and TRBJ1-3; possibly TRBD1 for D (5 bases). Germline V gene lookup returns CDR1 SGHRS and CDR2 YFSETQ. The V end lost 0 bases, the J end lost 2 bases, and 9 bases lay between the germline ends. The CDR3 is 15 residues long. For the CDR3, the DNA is TGCGCCAGCAGCTTGGCGACAGCTACTGGAAACACCATATATTTT. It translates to CASSLATATGNTIYF.

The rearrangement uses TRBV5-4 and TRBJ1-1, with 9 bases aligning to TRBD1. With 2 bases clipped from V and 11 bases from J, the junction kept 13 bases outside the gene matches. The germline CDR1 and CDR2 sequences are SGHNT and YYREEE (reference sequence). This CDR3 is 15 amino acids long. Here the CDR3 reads CASSFPGTGRGLAFF. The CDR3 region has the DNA TGTGCCAGCAGCTTTCCCGGGACAGGGAGAGGATTGGCTTTCTTT.

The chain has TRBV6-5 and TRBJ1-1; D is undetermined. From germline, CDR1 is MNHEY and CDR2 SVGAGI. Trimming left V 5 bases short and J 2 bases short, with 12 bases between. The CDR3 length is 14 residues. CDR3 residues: CASSKKNKNTEAFF. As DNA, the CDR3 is TGTGCCAGCAGTAAAAAAAACAAAAACACTGAAGCTTTCTTT.

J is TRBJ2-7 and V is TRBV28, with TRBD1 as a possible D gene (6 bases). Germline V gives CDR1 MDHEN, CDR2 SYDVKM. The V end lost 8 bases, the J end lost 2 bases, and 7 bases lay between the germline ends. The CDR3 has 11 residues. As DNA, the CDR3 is TGTGCCAGCCAGGGGACCTACGAGCAGTACTTC. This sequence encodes CASQGTYEQYF.

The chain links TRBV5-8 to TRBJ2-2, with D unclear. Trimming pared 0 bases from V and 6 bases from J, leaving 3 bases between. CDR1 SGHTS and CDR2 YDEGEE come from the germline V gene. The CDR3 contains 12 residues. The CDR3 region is CASSLASGELFF. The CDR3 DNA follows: TGTGCCAGCAGCTTGGCTTCCGGGGAGCTGTTTTTT.

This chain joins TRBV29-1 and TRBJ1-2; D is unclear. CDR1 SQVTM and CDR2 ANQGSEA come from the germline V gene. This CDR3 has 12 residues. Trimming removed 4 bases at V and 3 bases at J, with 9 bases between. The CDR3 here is CSVGTADYGYTF. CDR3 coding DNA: TGCAGCGTTGGGACGGCGGACTATGGCTACACCTTC.

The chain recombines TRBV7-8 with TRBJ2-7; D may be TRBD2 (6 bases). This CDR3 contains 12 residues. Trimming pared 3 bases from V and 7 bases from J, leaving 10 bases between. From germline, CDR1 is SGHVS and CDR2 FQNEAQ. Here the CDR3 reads CASSFIGGEQYF. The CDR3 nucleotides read TGTGCCAGCAGCTTTATTGGGGGGGAGCAGTACTTC.

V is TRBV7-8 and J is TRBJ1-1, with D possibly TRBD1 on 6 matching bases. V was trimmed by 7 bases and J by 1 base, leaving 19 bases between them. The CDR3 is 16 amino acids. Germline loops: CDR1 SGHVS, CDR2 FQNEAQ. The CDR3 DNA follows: TGTGCCAGCACCCGAGAGGGGGGGCTGACGAACACTGAAGCTTTCTTT. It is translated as CASTREGGLTNTEAFF. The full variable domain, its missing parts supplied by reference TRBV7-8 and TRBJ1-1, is GAGVSQSPRYKVAKRGQDVALRCDPISGHVSLFWYQQALGQGPEFLTYFQNEAQLDKSGLPSDRFFAERPEGSVSTLKIQRTQQEDSAVYLCASTREGGLTNTEAFFGQGTRLTVV.

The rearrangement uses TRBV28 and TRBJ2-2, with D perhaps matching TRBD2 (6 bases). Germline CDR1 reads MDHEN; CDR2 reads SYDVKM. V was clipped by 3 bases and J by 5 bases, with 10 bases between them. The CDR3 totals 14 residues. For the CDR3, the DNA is TGTGCCAGCAGTTTTTGGGGGGTAACCGGGGAGCTGTTTTTT. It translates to CASSFWGVTGELFF.

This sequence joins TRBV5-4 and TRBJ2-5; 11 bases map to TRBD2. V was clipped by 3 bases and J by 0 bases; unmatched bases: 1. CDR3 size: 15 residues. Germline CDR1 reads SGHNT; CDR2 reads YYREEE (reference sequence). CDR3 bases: TGTGCCAGCAGCTCTAGCGGGAGGCACCAAGAGACCCAGTACTTC. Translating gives CASSSSGRHQETQYF.

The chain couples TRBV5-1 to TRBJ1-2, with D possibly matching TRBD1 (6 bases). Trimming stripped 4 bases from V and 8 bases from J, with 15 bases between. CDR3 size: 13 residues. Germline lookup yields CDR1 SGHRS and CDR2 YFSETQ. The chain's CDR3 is CASSRENREGYTF. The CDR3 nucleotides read TGCGCCAGCAGCCGGGAAAACAGGGAAGGCTACACCTTC. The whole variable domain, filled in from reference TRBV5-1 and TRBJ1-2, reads KAGVTQTPRYLIKTRGQQVTLSCSPISGHRSVSWYQQTPGQGLQFLFEYFSETQRNKGNFPGRFSGRQFSNSRSEMNVSTLELGDSALYLCASSRENREGYTFGSGTRLTVV.

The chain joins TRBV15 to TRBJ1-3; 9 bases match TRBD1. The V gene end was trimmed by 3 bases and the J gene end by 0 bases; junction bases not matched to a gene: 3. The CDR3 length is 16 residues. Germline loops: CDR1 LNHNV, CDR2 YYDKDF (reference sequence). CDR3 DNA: TGTGCCACCAGCAGGGACAGGGGCCTCTCTGGAAACACCATATATTTT. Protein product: CATSRDRGLSGNTIYF.

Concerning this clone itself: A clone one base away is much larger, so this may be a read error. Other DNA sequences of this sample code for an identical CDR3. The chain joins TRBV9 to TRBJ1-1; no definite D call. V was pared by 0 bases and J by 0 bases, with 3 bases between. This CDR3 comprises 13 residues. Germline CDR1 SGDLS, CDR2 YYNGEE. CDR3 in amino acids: CASSVAVNTEAFF. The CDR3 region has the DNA TGTGCCAGCAGCGTAGCAGTGAACACTGAAGCTTTCTTT.